This T cell receptor beta chain was captured by sequencing in a study of shared clonotypes between healthy human individuals. The repertoire was sequenced with immunoSEQ multiplex PCR; TCRdb's copy has only in-frame clones and lacks some. The sample includes 1.4 million or so clones, around 98.5% seen only once; the top ten take around 0.33%. The CDR3 sequence is 12 residues long. Germline V gene data show CDR1 as MDHEN and CDR2 as SYDVKM. Deletions cut 3 bases from V and 11 bases from J, with 13 bases between. J is TRBJ2-5 and V is TRBV28; the D is unclear. The sequence derives from a man aged 25-45 years in good health. The material sequenced was naive CD4+ T cells sorted from blood. Noted subset: CD45RA+ positively selected. DNA for the CDR3: TGTGCCAGCAGTTTCCGGCCCCCGGAACAGTACTTC. Its translation is CASSFRPPEQYF.